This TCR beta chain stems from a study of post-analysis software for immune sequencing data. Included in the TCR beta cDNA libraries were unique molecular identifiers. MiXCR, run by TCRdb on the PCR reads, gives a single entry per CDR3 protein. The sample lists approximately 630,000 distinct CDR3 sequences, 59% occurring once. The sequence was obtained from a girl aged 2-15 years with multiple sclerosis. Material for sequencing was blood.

Here the CDR3 DNA reads TGTGCCAGCACCCGAGATCAGGGTGGGGGAGATACGCAGTATTTT. It codes for CASTRDQGGGDTQYF. The chain couples TRBV7-9 to TRBJ2-3; D possibly matches TRBD1 or TRBD2 (5 bases each). This CDR3 has 15 amino acids. CDR1 is SEHNR and CDR2 is FQNEAQ in the germline V gene (reference sequence). Trimming pared 7 bases from V and 5 bases from J, leaving 19 bases between.